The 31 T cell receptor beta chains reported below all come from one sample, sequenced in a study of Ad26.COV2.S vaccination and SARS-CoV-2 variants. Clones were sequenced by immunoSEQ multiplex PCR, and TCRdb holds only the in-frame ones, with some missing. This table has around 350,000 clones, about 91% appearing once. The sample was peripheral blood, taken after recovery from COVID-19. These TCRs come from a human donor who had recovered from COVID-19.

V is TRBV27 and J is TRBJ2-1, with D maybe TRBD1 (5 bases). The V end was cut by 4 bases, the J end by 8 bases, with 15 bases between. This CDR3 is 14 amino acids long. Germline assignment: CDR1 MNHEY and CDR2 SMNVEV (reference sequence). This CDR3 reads CASSSPRREHEQFF. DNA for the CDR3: TGTGCCAGCAGTTCCCCCCGCAGGGAACATGAGCAGTTCTTC.

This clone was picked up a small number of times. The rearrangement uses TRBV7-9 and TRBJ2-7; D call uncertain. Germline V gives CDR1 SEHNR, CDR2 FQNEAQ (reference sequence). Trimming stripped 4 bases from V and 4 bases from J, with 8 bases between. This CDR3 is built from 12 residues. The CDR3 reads CASSWSQYEQYF. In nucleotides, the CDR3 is TGTGCCAGCAGCTGGAGCCAATACGAGCAGTACTTC.

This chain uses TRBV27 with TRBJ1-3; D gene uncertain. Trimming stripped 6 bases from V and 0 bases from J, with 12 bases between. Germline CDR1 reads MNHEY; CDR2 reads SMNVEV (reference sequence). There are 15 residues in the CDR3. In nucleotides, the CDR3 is TGTGCCAGCAGATTAAGCAGATCCTCTGGAAACACCATATATTTT. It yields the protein CASRLSRSSGNTIYF.

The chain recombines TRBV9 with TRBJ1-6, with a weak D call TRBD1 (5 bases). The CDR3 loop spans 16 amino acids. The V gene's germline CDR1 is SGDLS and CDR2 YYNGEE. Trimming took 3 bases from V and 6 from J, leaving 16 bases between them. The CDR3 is CASSAGSWQGNSPLHF. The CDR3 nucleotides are TGTGCCAGCAGCGCCGGATCGTGGCAGGGTAATTCACCCCTCCACTTT.

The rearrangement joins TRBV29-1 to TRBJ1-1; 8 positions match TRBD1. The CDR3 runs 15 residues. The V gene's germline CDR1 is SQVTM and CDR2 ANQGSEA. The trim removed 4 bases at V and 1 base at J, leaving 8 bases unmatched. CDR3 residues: CSVVDRVIPNTEAFF. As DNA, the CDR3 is TGCAGCGTTGTGGACAGGGTAATCCCGAACACTGAAGCTTTCTTT.

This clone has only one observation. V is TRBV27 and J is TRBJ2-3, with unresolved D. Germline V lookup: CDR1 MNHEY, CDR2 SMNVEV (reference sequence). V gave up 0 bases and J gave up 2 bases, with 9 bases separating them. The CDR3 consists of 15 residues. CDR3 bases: TGTGCCAGCAGTTTATCGCCCGTTGTCACAGATACGCAGTATTTT. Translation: CASSLSPVVTDTQYF.

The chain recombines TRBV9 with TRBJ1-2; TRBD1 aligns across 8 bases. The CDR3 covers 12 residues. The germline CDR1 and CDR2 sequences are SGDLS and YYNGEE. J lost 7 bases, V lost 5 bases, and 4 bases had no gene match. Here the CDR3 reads CASRGDRGGYTF. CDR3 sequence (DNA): TGTGCCAGCAGAGGTGACAGGGGTGGCTACACCTTC. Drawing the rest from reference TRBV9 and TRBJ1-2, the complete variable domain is DSGVTQTPKHLITATGQRVTLRCSPRSGDLSVYWYQQSLDQGLQFLIQYYNGEERAKGNILERFSAQQFPDLHSELNLSSLELGDSALYFCASRGDRGGYTFGSGTRLTVV.

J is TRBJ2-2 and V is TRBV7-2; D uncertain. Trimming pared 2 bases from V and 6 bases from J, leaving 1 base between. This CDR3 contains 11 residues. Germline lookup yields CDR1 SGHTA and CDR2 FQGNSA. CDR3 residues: CASSLSGELFF. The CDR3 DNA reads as TGTGCCAGCAGCTTATCCGGGGAGCTGTTTTTT. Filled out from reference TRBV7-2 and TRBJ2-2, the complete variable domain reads GAGVSQSPSNKVTEKGKDVELRCDPISGHTALYWYRQSLGQGLEFLIYFQGNSAPDKSGLPSDRFSAERTGGSVSTLTIQRTQQEDSAVYLCASSLSGELFFGEGSRLTVL.

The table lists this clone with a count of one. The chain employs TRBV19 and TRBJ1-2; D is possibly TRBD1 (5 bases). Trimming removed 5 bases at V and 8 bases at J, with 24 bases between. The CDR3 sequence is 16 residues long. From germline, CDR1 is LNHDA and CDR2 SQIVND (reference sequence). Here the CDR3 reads CASSLLGARIRSGYTF. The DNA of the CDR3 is TGTGCCAGTAGTCTGTTAGGGGCCCGCATTCGGTCCGGCTACACCTTC.

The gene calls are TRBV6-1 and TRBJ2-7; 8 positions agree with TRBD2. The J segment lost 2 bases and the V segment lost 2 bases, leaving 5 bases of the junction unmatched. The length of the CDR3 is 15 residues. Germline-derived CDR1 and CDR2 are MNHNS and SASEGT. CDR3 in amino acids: CASSEQTGGPYEQYF. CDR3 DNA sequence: TGTGCCAGCAGTGAACAAACGGGGGGGCCCTACGAGCAGTACTTC.

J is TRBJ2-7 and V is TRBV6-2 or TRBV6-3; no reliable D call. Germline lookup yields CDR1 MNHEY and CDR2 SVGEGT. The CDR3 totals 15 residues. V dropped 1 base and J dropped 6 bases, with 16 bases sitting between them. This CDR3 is CASSYFSWNSGEQYF. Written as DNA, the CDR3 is TGTGCCAGCAGTTACTTTTCTTGGAATTCCGGCGAGCAGTACTTC.

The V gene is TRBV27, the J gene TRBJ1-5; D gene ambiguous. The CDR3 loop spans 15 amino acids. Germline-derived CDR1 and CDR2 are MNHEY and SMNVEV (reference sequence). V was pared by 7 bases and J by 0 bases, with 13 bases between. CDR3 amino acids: CASKRAAGSNQPQHF. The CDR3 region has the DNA TGTGCCAGCAAAAGGGCCGCAGGTAGCAATCAGCCCCAGCATTTT.

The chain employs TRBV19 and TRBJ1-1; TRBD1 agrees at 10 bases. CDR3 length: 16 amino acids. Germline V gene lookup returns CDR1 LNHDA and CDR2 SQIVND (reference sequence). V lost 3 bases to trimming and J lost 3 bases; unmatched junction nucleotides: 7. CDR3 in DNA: TGTGCCAGTAGTATCCTCATCGGACAGGGGGACACTGAAGCTTTCTTT. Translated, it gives CASSILIGQGDTEAFF.

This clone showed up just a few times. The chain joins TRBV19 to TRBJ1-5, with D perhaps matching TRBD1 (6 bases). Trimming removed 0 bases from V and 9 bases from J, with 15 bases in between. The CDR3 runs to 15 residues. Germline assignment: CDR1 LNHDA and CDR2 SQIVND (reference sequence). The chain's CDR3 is CASSIDTSTGRPQHF. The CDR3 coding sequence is TGTGCCAGTAGTATAGATACGTCGACAGGTCGGCCCCAGCATTTT. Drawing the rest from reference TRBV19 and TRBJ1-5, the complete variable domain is DGGITQSPKYLFRKEGQNVTLSCEQNLNHDAMYWYRQDPGQGLRLIYYSQIVNDFQKGDIAEGYSVSREKKESFPLTVTSAQKNPTAFYLCASSIDTSTGRPQHFGDGTRLSIL.

CDR3 sequence (DNA): TGCGCCAGCAGTCCGTCGGGGGCTGAGAGAAACACCATATATTTT. This translates into CASSPSGAERNTIYF. This chain joins TRBV23-1 and TRBJ1-3, with D tentatively TRBD1 (6 bases). TRBV23-1 has ORF status, its function being uncertain. This CDR3 region has 15 residues. With 4 bases removed from V and 5 bases from J, the gap between germline ends came to 15 bases.

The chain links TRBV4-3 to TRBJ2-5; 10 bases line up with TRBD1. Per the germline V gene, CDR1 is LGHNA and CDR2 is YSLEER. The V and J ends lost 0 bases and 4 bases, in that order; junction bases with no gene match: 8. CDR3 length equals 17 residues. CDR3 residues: CASSQEPPGTGVETQYF. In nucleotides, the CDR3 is TGCGCCAGCAGCCAAGAACCCCCCGGGACAGGGGTAGAGACCCAGTACTTC.

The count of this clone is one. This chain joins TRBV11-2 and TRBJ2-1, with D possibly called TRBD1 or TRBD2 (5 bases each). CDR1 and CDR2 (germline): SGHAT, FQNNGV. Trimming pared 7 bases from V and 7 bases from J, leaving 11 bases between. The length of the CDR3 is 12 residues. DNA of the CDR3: TGTGCCAGCACCGCGAGGGGTAATGAGCAGTTCTTC. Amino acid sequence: CASTARGNEQFF.

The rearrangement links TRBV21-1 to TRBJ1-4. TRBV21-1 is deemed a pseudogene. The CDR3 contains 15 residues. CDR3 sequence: CASSNRARKNEKLFF. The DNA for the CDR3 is TGTGCCAGCAGCAATCGGGCAAGGAAGAATGAAAAACTGTTTTTT.

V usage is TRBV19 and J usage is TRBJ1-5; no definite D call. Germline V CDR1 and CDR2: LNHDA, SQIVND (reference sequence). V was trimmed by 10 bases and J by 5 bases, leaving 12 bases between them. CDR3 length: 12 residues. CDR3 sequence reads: CATRVADQPQHF. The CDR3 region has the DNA TGTGCCACTAGGGTCGCTGATCAGCCCCAGCATTTT.

The CDR3, as DNA: TGTGCCAGCAGTGTGCGGGGAGGGTGGGGAACCGGGGAGCTGTTTTTT. Translated: CASSVRGGWGTGELFF. The V and J genes are TRBV2 and TRBJ2-2; TRBD2 aligns across 7 bases. The CDR3 has 16 residues. The germline V gene encodes CDR1 SNHLY and CDR2 FYNNEI. With V trimmed by 4 bases and J by 5 bases, 10 bases remained unmatched.

The CDR3 DNA sequence: TGCGCCAGCAGCGCAGGTAGTCATTCCACAGATACGCAGTATTTT. The encoded protein is CASSAGSHSTDTQYF. This rearrangement joins TRBV5-1 to TRBJ2-3; D is undetermined. The germline V and J ends were trimmed by 4 bases and 2 bases, with 14 bases remaining between them. The CDR3 is 15 residues long. Germline V CDR1 and CDR2: SGHRS, YFSETQ.

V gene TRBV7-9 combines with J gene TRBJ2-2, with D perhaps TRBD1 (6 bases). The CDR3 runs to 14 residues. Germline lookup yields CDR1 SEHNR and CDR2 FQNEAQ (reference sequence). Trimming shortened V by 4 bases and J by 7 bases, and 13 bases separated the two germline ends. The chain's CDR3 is CASSSGVRGGELFF. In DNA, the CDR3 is TGTGCCAGCAGCTCAGGGGTTCGCGGCGGGGAGCTGTTTTTT.

CDR3 bases: TGTGCCAGCATAGGCCAGAACTATGGCTACACCTTC. Protein sequence: CASIGQNYGYTF. V is TRBV25-1 and J is TRBJ1-2; D unclear. The CDR3 sequence is 12 residues long. Trimming removed 7 bases at V and 2 bases at J, with 8 bases between. Germline V gene data show CDR1 as MGHDK and CDR2 as SYGVNS.

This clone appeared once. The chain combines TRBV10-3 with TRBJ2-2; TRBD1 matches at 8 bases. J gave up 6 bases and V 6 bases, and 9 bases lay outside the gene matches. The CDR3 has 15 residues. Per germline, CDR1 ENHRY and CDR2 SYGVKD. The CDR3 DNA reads TGTGCCATCAGGAATGGGACAGGTCAAGCCGGGGAGCTGTTTTTT. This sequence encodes CAIRNGTGQAGELFF.

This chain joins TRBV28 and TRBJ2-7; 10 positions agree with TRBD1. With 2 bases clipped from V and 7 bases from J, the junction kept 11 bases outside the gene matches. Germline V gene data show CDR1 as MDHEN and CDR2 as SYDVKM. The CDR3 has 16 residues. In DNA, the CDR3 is TGTGCCAGCAGTTTAGTGGCCGGGACAGGGGCTGGGGAGCAGTACTTC. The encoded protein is CASSLVAGTGAGEQYF.

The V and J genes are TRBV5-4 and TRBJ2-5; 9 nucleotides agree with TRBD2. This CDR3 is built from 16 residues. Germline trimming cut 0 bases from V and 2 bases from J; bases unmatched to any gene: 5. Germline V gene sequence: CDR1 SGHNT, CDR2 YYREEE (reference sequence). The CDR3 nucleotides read TGTGCCAGCAGCTTGGTTGGGACTAGCCGACAAGAGACCCAGTACTTC. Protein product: CASSLVGTSRQETQYF.

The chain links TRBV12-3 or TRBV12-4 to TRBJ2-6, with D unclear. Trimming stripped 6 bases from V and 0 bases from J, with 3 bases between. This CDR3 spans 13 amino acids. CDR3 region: CASSYSGANVLTF. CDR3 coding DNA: TGTGCCAGCAGCTACTCTGGGGCCAACGTCCTGACTTTC.

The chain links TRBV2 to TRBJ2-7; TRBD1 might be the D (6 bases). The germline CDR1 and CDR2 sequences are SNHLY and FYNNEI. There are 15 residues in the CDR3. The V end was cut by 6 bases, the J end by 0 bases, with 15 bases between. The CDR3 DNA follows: TGTGCCAGCAGGACGGGACATTTACCCTCCTACGAGCAGTACTTC. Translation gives CASRTGHLPSYEQYF.

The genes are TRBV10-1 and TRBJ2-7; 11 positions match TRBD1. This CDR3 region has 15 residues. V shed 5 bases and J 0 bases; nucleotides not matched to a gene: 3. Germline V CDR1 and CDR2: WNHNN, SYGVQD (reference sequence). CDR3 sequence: CASSTGTGGSYEQYF. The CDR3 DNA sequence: TGCGCCAGCAGTACCGGGACAGGGGGCTCCTACGAGCAGTACTTC.

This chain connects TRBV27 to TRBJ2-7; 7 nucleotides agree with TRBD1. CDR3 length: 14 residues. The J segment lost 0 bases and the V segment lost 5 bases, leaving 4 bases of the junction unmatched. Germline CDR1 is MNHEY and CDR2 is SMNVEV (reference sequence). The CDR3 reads CASSITGVSYEQYF. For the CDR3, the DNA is TGTGCCAGCAGTATTACAGGGGTCTCCTACGAGCAGTACTTC.

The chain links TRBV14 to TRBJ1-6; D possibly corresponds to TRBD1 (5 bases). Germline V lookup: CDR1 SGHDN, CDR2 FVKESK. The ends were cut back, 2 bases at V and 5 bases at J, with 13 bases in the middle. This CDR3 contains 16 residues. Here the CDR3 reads CASSQFRDRNNSPLHF. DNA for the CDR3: TGTGCCAGCAGCCAATTCAGGGATAGGAATAATTCACCCCTCCACTTT.